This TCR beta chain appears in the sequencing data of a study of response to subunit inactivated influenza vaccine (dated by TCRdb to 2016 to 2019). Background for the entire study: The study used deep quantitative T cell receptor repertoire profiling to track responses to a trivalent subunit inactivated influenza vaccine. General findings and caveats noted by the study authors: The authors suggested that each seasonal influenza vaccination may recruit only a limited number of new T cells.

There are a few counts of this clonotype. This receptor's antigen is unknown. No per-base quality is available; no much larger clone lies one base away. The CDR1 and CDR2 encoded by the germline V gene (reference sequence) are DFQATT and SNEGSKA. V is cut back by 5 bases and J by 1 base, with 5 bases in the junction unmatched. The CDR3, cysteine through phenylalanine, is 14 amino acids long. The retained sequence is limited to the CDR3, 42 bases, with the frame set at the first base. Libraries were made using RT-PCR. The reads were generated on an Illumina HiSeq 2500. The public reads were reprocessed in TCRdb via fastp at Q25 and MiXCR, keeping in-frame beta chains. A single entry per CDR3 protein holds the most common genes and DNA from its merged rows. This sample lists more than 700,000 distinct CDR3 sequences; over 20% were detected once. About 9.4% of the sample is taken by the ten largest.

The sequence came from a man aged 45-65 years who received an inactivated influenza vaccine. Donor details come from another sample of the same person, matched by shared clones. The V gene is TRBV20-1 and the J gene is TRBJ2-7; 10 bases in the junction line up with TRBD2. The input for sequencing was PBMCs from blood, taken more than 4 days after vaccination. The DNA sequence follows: TGCAGTGCTCTGACTAGCGGGCGGTCCTACGAGCAGTACTTC. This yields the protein CSALTSGRSYEQYF.